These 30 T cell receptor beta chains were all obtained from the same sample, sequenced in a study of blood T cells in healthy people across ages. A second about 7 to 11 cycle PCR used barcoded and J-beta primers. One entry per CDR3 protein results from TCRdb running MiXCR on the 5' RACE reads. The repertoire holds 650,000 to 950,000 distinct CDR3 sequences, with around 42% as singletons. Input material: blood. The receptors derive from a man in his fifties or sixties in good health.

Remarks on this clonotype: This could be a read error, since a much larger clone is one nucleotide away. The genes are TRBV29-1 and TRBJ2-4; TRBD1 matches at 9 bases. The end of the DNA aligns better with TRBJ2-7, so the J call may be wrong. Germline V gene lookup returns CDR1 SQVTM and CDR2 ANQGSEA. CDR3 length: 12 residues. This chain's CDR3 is CSAGTGTCEQYF. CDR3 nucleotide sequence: TGCAGCGCCGGGACAGGGACCTGCGAGCAGTACTTC.

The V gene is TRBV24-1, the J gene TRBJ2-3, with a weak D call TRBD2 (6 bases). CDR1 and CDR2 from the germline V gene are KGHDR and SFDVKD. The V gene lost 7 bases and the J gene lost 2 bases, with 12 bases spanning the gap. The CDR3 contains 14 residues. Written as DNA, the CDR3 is TGTGCCACCAGCGGGGGACTTCCCACAGATACGCAGTATTTT. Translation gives CATSGGLPTDTQYF.

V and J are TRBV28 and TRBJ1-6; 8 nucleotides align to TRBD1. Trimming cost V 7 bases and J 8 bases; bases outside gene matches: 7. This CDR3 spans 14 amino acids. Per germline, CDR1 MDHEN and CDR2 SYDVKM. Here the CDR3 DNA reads TGTGCCAGCACCCTAGGACAGGGTTATTCACCCCTCCACTTT. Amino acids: CASTLGQGYSPLHF.

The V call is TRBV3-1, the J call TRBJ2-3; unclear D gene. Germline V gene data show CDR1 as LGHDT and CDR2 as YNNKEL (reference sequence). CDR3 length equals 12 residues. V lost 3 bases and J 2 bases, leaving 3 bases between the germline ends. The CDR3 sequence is CASSHSTDTQYF. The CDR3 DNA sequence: TGTGCCAGCAGCCACTCCACAGATACGCAGTATTTT.

CDR3 bases: TGTGCCAGCAGGGGGGTCCCCTATAATTCACCCCTCCACTTT. Amino acid sequence: CASRGVPYNSPLHF. The rearrangement uses TRBV27 and TRBJ1-6, with D tentatively TRBD1 (5 bases). Per germline, CDR1 MNHEY and CDR2 SMNVEV (reference sequence). V was trimmed by 6 bases and J by 2 bases, leaving 8 bases between them. The CDR3 has 14 amino acids.

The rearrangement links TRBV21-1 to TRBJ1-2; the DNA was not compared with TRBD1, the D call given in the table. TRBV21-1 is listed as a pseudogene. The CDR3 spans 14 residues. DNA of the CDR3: TGTGCCAGCAGCGCTAAACGGGACACACGTGGCTACACCTTC. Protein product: CASSAKRDTRGYTF.

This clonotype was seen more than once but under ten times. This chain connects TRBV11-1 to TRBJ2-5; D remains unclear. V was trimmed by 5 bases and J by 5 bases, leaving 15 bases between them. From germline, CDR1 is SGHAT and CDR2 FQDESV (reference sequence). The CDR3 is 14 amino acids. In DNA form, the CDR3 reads TGTGCCAGCAGCCCGTCTACCACGGTGGAGACCCAGTACTTC. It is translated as CASSPSTTVETQYF.

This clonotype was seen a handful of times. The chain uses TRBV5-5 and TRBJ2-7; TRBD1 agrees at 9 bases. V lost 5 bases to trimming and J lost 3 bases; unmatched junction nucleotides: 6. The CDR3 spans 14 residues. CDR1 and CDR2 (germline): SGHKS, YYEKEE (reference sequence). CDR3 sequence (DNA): TGTGCCAGCAGGCCCGGACAGGGGATCTACGAGCAGTACTTC. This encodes CASRPGQGIYEQYF.

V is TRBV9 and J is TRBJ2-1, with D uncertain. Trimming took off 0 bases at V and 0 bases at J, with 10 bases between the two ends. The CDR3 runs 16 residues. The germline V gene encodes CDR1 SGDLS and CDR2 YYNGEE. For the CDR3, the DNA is TGTGCCAGCAGCGTAGTTATGTCGAACTCCTACAATGAGCAGTTCTTC. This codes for CASSVVMSNSYNEQFF.

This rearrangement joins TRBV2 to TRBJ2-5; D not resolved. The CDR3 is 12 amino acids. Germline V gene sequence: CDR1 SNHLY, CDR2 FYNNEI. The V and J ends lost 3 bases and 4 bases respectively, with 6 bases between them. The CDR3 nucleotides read TGTGCCAGCAGTGATTACGGAGAGACCCAGTACTTC. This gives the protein CASSDYGETQYF.

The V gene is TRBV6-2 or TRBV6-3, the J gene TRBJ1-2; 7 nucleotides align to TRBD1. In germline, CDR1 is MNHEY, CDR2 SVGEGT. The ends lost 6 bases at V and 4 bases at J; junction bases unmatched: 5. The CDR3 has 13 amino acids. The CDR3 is CASSSTGTYGYTF. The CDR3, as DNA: TGTGCCAGCAGCTCGACAGGGACCTATGGCTACACCTTC.

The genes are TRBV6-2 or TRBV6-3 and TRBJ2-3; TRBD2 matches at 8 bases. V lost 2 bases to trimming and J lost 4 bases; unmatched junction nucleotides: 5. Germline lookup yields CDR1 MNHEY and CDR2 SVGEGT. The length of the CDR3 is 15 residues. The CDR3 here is CASSYGPTSADTQYF. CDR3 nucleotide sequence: TGTGCCAGCAGTTACGGACCGACTAGCGCAGATACGCAGTATTTT.

The CDR3 here is CASTGTSGNEQFF. The CDR3 bases are TGTGCCAGCACCGGGACTAGCGGGAATGAGCAGTTCTTC. J is TRBJ2-1 and V is TRBV6-6, with 12 nucleotides matching TRBD2. V lost 7 bases, J lost 7 bases, and 2 bases stayed unmatched. The germline CDR1 and CDR2 sequences are MNHNY and SVGAGI (reference sequence). The CDR3 totals 13 residues.

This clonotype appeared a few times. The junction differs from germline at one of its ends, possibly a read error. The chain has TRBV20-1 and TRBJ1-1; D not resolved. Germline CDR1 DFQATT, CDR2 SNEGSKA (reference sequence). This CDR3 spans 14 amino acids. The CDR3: CSATSGPANAEAFF. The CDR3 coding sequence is TGCAGTGCTACCTCCGGGCCCGCGAACGCTGAAGCTTTCTTT.

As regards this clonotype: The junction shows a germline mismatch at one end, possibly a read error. CDR3 sequence: CTSSRGSSTDTQYF. CDR3 bases: TGTACCAGCAGCCGCGGGTCTAGCACAGATACGCAGTATTTT. The chain is built from TRBV12-3 or TRBV12-4 and TRBJ2-3, with D perhaps matching TRBD2 (5 bases). This CDR3 spans 14 amino acids.

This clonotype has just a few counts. The CDR3 DNA reads TGCAGTGCTCAGGGGGTATTGACCTACAATGAGCAGTTCTTC. It encodes CSAQGVLTYNEQFF. V and J are TRBV20-1 and TRBJ2-1, with 7 bases lining up with TRBD1. Germline assignment: CDR1 DFQATT and CDR2 SNEGSKA (reference sequence). Trimming took 5 bases from V and 2 from J; bases not matched to a gene: 6. The CDR3 has 14 amino acids.

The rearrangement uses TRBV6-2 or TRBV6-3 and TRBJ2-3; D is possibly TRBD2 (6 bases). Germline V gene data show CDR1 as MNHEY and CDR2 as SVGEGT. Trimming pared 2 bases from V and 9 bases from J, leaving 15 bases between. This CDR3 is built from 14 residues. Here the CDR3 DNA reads TGTGCCAGCAGTTACGCGGGGAGCGGACCGACGCAGTATTTT. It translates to CASSYAGSGPTQYF.

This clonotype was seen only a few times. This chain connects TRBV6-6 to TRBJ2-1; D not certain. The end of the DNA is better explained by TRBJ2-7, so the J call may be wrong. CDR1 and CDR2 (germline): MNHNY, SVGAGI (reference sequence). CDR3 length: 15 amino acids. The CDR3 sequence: CASSYLRIPYNEQYF. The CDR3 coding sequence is TGTGCCAGCAGTTACTTACGGATCCCCTACAATGAGCAGTACTTC.

CDR3 DNA sequence: TGTGCCAGCAGTCCCAAGAGGGACAGGGAGCCTAATCAGCCCCAGCATTTT. It translates to CASSPKRDREPNQPQHF. This rearrangement joins TRBV27 to TRBJ1-5; 9 bases are a match to TRBD1. CDR3 length equals 17 residues. V lost 5 bases and J lost 4; bases outside the gene matches: 12. Looked up from germline, CDR1 is MNHEY and CDR2 is SMNVEV (reference sequence).

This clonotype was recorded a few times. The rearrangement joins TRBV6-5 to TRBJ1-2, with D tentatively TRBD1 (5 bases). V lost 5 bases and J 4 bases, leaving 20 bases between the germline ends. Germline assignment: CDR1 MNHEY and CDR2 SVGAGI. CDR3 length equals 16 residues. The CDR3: CASSLLLGETVYGYTF. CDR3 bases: TGTGCCAGCAGTCTACTCCTTGGGGAGACAGTCTATGGCTACACCTTC.

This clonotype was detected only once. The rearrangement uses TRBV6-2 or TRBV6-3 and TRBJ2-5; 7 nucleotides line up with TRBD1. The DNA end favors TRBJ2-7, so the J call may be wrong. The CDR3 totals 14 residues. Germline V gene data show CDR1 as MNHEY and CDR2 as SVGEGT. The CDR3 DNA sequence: TGTGCCAGCAGTGACCCGACAGGGTTCTACGAGCAGTACTTC. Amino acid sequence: CASSDPTGFYEQYF.

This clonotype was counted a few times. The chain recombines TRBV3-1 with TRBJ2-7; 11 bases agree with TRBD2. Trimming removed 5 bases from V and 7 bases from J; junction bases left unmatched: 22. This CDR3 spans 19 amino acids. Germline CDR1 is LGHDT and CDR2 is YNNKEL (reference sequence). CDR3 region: CASSSTAHSTSGGYNEQYF. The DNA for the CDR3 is TGTGCCAGCAGCTCGACGGCTCATTCTACTAGCGGGGGCTACAATGAGCAGTACTTC.

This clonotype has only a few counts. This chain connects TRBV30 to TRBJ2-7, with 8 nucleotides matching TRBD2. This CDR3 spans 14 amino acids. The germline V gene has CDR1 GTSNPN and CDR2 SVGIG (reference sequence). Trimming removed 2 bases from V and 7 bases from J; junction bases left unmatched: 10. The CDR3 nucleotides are TGTGCCTGGAGTACGGGGGGGCCCCCCTCAGAGCAGTACTTC. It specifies CAWSTGGPPSEQYF.

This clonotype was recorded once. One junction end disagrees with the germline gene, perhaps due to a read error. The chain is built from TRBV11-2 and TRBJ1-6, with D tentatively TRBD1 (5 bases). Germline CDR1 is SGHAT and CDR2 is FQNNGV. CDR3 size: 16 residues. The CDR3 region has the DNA TGTGCCAGCAGCTTAAAAGGGGACTCCTATAATCCACCCCTCCACTTT. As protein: CASSLKGDSYNPPLHF.

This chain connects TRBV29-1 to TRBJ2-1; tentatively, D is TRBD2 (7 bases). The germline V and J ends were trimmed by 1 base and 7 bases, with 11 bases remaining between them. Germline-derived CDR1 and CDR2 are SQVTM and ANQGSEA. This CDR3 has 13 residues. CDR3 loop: CSVEGGGGNEQFF. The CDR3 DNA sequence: TGCAGCGTTGAAGGGGGGGGCGGGAATGAGCAGTTCTTC.

The CDR3 loop is CASSTTGANSPLHF. CDR3 bases: TGTGCCAGCAGCACGACAGGGGCTAATTCACCCCTCCACTTT. This chain uses TRBV7-2 with TRBJ1-6; TRBD1 matches at 8 bases. The CDR3 contains 14 residues. CDR1 is SGHTA, CDR2 FQGNSA, per germline. Losses at the gene ends were 5 bases for V and 6 bases for J; bases not matched to a gene: 3.

The CDR3 sequence: CASSIQGTANTEAFF. CDR3 nucleotides: TGTGCCAGCAGCATCCAGGGGACAGCGAACACTGAAGCTTTCTTT. The chain recombines TRBV7-2 with TRBJ1-1, with TRBD1 identical over 7 bases. V lost 5 bases, J lost 1 base, and 7 bases stayed unmatched. This CDR3 is built from 15 residues. CDR1 and CDR2 (germline): SGHTA, FQGNSA. Together with reference TRBV7-2 and TRBJ1-1, the CDR3 gives the full variable domain: GAGVSQSPSNKVTEKGKDVELRCDPISGHTALYWYRQSLGQGLEFLIYFQGNSAPDKSGLPSDRFSAERTGGSVSTLTIQRTQQEDSAVYLCASSIQGTANTEAFFGQGTRLTVV.

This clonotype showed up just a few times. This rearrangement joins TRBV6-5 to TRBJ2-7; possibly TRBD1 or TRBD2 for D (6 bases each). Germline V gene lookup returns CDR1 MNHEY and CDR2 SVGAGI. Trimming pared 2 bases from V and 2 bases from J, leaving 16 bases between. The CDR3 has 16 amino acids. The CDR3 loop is CASSYGRGGLPYEQYF. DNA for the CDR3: TGTGCCAGCAGTTACGGTAGAGGGGGGCTACCCTACGAGCAGTACTTC.

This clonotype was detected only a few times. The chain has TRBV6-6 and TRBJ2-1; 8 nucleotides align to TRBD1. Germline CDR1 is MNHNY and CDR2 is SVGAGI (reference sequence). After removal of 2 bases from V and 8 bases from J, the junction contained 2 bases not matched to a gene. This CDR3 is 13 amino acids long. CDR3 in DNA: TGTGCCAGCAGTTACGACAGGGGCTATGAGCAGTTCTTC. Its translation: CASSYDRGYEQFF.

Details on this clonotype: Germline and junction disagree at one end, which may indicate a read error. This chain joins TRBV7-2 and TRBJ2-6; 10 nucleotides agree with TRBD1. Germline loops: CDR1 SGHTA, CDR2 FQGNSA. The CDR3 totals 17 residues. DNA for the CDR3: TGTGCCAGCAGCTCGACAGGGGGCCGATCTGGGACCAACGTCCTGACTTTC. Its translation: CASSSTGGRSGTNVLTF.